This T cell receptor (beta chain) came from a study of CXCR3-negative and CXCR3-positive naive CD8 T cells. Study results and limitations: Comparison of naive subsets found surface CD5 to be comparable, and TCR strength was inferred on the basis of TRB CDR3 properties. TRBV-TRBJ usage was alike in naive CXCR3-negative and CXCR3-positive cells but differed in memory cells. For memory CD8+ cells diversity was much lower, but both naive subsets had comparably high diversity.

UMI-labeled 5' RACE TRB cDNA libraries were prepared from the cells. TCRdb reprocessed the 5' RACE reads and stores each CDR3 protein as one record, lacking DNA. The listing records fewer than 95,000 distinct CDR3 sequences. About this clonotype: Its antigen is not identified.

Sorting yielded triplicates of about 300,000 cells for each CD8+ T cell subset. The sequenced material came from naive CXCR3- CD8+ T cells from blood. Stated subset: CD45RO-CCR7+CD27+CD95- naive CD8+ T cells lacking CXCR3 (TNR3-). The clonotype was recovered from a human donor in good health. Some clones in this sample may be carry-over from other donors' samples.

CDR3 region: CASSPLIGSTDTQYF. This chain uses TRBV14 with TRBJ2-3; without DNA, the TCRdb call of TRBD1 cannot be checked. CDR1 SGHDN and CDR2 FVKESK come from the germline V gene. The CDR3 runs to 15 residues. Looking up the rest from reference TRBV14 and TRBJ2-3 gives the full variable domain: EAGVTQFPSHSVIEKGQTVTLRCDPISGHDNLYWYRRVMGKEIKFLLHFVKESKQDESGMPNNRFLAERTGGTYSTLKVQPAELEDSGVYFCASSPLIGSTDTQYFGPGTRLTVL.